These T cell receptor beta chains were read from a single sample in a study of blood T cell repertoires in COVID-19. Profiled with immunoSEQ multiplex PCR; TCRdb holds only in-frame clones, not every one. The sample has tens of thousands of clones; roughly 84% are singletons. The sequencing sample was made of peripheral blood. These receptors originate from a woman older than 75 with acute or convalescent COVID-19. CDR3s include the opening cysteine and the closing phenylalanine or tryptophan. The D gene is left open where the match is weak. Some rows mark clone size as missing; the rest say once, few, many or name a class of expanded clone.

abundance: once
d_gene: -
v_gene: TRBV25-1
j_gene: TRBJ1-6
CDR3aa: CASSAGTRNSPLHF
CDR3nt: TGTGCCAGCAGCGCCGGGACTAGAAATTCACCCCTCCACTTT

abundance: -
d_gene: -
v_gene: TRBV30
j_gene: TRBJ1-1
CDR3aa: CAWSQDTAGAFF
CDR3nt: TGTGCCTGGAGTCAAGACACGGCTGGGGCTTTCTTT

abundance: -
d_gene: -
v_gene: TRBV6-6
j_gene: TRBJ1-1
CDR3aa: CASSLATEAFF
CDR3nt: TGTGCCAGCTCGTTGGCGACAGAAGCTTTCTTT

abundance: -
d_gene: -
v_gene: TRBV19
j_gene: TRBJ1-1
CDR3aa: CAGGDTEAFF
CDR3nt: TGTGCCGGAGGGGACACTGAAGCTTTCTTT

abundance: few
d_gene: -
v_gene: TRBV30
j_gene: TRBJ1-2
CDR3aa: CALTGAGYTF
CDR3nt: TGTGCCTTGACAGGAGCTGGCTACACCTTC

abundance: -
d_gene: -
v_gene: TRBV4-3
j_gene: TRBJ2-7
CDR3aa: CASSQEMQGFSYEQYF
CDR3nt: TGCGCCAGCAGCCAAGAGATGCAGGGGTTTTCCTACGAGCAGTACTTC

abundance: once
d_gene: TRBD1
v_gene: TRBV7-9
j_gene: TRBJ1-5
CDR3aa: CASTGDSNQPQHF
CDR3nt: TGTGCTTCAACAGGGGATAGCAATCAGCCCCAGCATTTT

abundance: -
d_gene: TRBD1
v_gene: TRBV5-5
j_gene: TRBJ1-6
CDR3aa: CASSLTGEMNSPLHF
CDR3nt: TGTGCCAGCAGCCTCACAGGGGAAATGAATTCACCCCTCCACTTT

abundance: -
d_gene: -
v_gene: TRBV7-5
j_gene: TRBJ1-1
CDR3aa: CARSLAGFARGTEAFF
CDR3nt: -

abundance: few
d_gene: -
v_gene: TRBV3-1/TRBV3-2
j_gene: TRBJ1-5
CDR3aa: CASSQGQAYSNQPQHF
CDR3nt: TGTGCCAGCAGCCAAGGACAGGCTTATAGCAATCAGCCCCAGCATTTT

abundance: -
d_gene: TRBD1
v_gene: TRBV2
j_gene: TRBJ1-4
CDR3aa: CASSRQGRAEKLFF
CDR3nt: TGTGCCAGCAGTAGACAGGGACGAGCGGAAAAACTGTTTTTT

abundance: -
d_gene: -
v_gene: TRBV19
j_gene: TRBJ2-7
CDR3aa: CASRTGVDPSYEQYF
CDR3nt: TGTGCCAGTAGGACGGGAGTTGATCCCTCCTACGAGCAGTACTTC

abundance: -
d_gene: -
v_gene: TRBV30
j_gene: TRBJ1-2
CDR3aa: CAWADSNYGYTF
CDR3nt: TGTGCCTGGGCCGACAGCAACTATGGCTACACCTTC

abundance: -
d_gene: -
v_gene: TRBV9
j_gene: TRBJ1-3
CDR3aa: CASSVDPGHSGNTIYF
CDR3nt: TGTGCCAGCAGCGTAGATCCAGGGCACTCTGGAAACACCATATATTTT

abundance: -
d_gene: TRBD2
v_gene: TRBV7-3
j_gene: TRBJ2-1
CDR3aa: CASSATSGSSYNEQFF
CDR3nt: TGTGCCAGCAGCGCGACTAGCGGGAGCTCCTACAATGAGCAGTTCTTC

abundance: -
d_gene: TRBD1
v_gene: TRBV6-2/TRBV6-3
j_gene: TRBJ2-7
CDR3aa: CASSGTGGYEQYF
CDR3nt: TGTGCCAGCAGCGGGACAGGGGGCTACGAGCAGTACTTC

abundance: once
d_gene: TRBD2
v_gene: TRBV18
j_gene: TRBJ2-3
CDR3aa: CASSPGTSITDTQYF
CDR3nt: TGTGCCAGCTCACCCGGGACTAGCATCACAGATACGCAGTATTTT

abundance: few
d_gene: TRBD2
v_gene: TRBV30
j_gene: TRBJ2-5
CDR3aa: CAWNAGGVGETQYF
CDR3nt: TGTGCCTGGAATGCCGGGGGGGTGGGGGAGACCCAGTACTTC

abundance: -
d_gene: TRBD2
v_gene: TRBV7-2
j_gene: TRBJ2-7
CDR3aa: CASSLPTSGRSYEQYF
CDR3nt: TGTGCCAGCAGCTTACCGACTAGCGGGAGGTCCTACGAGCAGTACTTC

abundance: once
d_gene: -
v_gene: TRBV6-2/TRBV6-3
j_gene: TRBJ2-7
CDR3aa: CASSPGLSYEQYF
CDR3nt: TGTGCCAGCAGTCCGGGACTCTCCTACGAGCAGTACTTC

abundance: -
d_gene: -
v_gene: TRBV4-3
j_gene: TRBJ1-6
CDR3aa: CASSQEPGGMGSPLHF
CDR3nt: TGCGCCAGCAGCCAAGAGCCGGGAGGCATGGGTTCACCCCTCCACTTT

abundance: -
d_gene: TRBD1
v_gene: TRBV3-1/TRBV3-2
j_gene: TRBJ2-7
CDR3aa: CASSQDSVLGQGLPYEQYF
CDR3nt: TGTGCCAGCAGCCAAGATTCAGTTCTCGGACAGGGGTTACCCTACGAGCAGTACTTC

abundance: -
d_gene: TRBD1
v_gene: TRBV30
j_gene: TRBJ1-1
CDR3aa: CAWSGQGANTEAFF
CDR3nt: TGTGCCTGGAGCGGACAGGGGGCAAATACTGAAGCTTTCTTT

abundance: -
d_gene: -
v_gene: TRBV19
j_gene: TRBJ2-3
CDR3aa: CASARDIKDTQYF
CDR3nt: TGTGCCAGTGCCCGGGACATTAAAGATACGCAGTATTTT

abundance: once
d_gene: -
v_gene: TRBV19
j_gene: TRBJ1-1
CDR3aa: CASTVHGDTEAFF
CDR3nt: TGTGCCAGTACCGTTCACGGGGACACTGAAGCTTTCTTT

abundance: -
d_gene: TRBD1
v_gene: TRBV12-3/TRBV12-4
j_gene: TRBJ1-2
CDR3aa: CASSLRQGSYTF
CDR3nt: TGTGCCAGCAGTTTACGACAGGGAAGTTACACCTTC

abundance: -
d_gene: TRBD2
v_gene: TRBV7-3
j_gene: TRBJ2-3
CDR3aa: CASSLTGAGGGPLDTQYF
CDR3nt: TGTGCCAGCAGCTTAACGGGGGCGGGGGGCGGCCCCTTGGATACGCAGTATTTT

abundance: -
d_gene: -
v_gene: TRBV2
j_gene: TRBJ2-7
CDR3aa: CASSDSYSYEQYF
CDR3nt: TGTGCCAGCAGCGACAGCTATTCCTACGAGCAGTACTTC

abundance: -
d_gene: TRBD1
v_gene: TRBV6-5
j_gene: TRBJ1-2
CDR3aa: CASRNRQGGDGYTF
CDR3nt: TGTGCCAGCAGGAACCGACAGGGGGGGGATGGCTACACCTTC

abundance: -
d_gene: TRBD2
v_gene: TRBV13
j_gene: TRBJ2-6
CDR3aa: CASSPQTFSGGVFGANVLTF
CDR3nt: TGTGCCAGCAGCCCCCAGACGTTTAGCGGGGGGGTTTTTGGGGCCAACGTCCTGACTTTC

abundance: few
d_gene: TRBD2
v_gene: TRBV6-6
j_gene: TRBJ2-3
CDR3aa: CASSFLAASTDTQYF
CDR3nt: TGTGCCAGCAGCTTCCTAGCGGCGAGCACAGATACGCAGTATTTT

abundance: -
d_gene: TRBD2
v_gene: TRBV30
j_gene: TRBJ2-5
CDR3aa: CACQTSAATQYF
CDR3nt: TGTGCCTGCCAGACTAGCGCGGCGACCCAGTACTTC

abundance: -
d_gene: -
v_gene: TRBV12-3/TRBV12-4
j_gene: TRBJ2-1
CDR3aa: CASTFSWNEQFF
CDR3nt: TGTGCCAGCACCTTCAGTTGGAATGAGCAGTTCTTC

abundance: -
d_gene: -
v_gene: TRBV2
j_gene: TRBJ2-5
CDR3aa: CASSVSRSQETQYF
CDR3nt: TGTGCCAGCAGCGTCTCTAGGTCCCAAGAGACCCAGTACTTC

abundance: -
d_gene: TRBD1
v_gene: TRBV9
j_gene: TRBJ1-5
CDR3aa: CASSQGQGSNQPQHF
CDR3nt: TGTGCCAGCAGCCAAGGACAGGGGAGCAATCAGCCCCAGCATTTT

abundance: -
d_gene: -
v_gene: TRBV19
j_gene: TRBJ2-2
CDR3aa: CASSTGSPGELFF
CDR3nt: TGTGCCAGTAGTACAGGGTCCCCCGGGGAGCTGTTTTTT

abundance: few
d_gene: TRBD1
v_gene: TRBV14
j_gene: TRBJ1-6
CDR3aa: CASSVYTGADNSPLHF
CDR3nt: TGTGCCAGCAGCGTATACACAGGGGCGGATAATTCACCCCTCCACTTT

abundance: -
d_gene: -
v_gene: TRBV5-5
j_gene: TRBJ2-7
CDR3aa: CASSLVAGVAGWYERYF
CDR3nt: TGTGCCAGCAGCTTGGTGGCAGGGGTAGCGGGTTGGTACGAGCGATACTTC

abundance: few
d_gene: TRBD2
v_gene: TRBV7-9
j_gene: TRBJ2-5
CDR3aa: CASSLGERDRETQYF
CDR3nt: TGTGCCAGCAGCTTAGGAGAGCGGGACCGGGAGACCCAGTACTTC

abundance: -
d_gene: TRBD1
v_gene: TRBV7-9
j_gene: TRBJ1-2
CDR3aa: CASSLAGQGYGYTF
CDR3nt: TGTGCCAGCAGCTTAGCGGGACAGGGGTATGGCTACACCTTC

abundance: -
d_gene: -
v_gene: TRBV5-4
j_gene: TRBJ1-6
CDR3aa: CASSLNRVSPLHF
CDR3nt: TGTGCCAGCAGCTTGAACAGGGTCTCACCCCTCCACTTT

abundance: -
d_gene: TRBD1
v_gene: TRBV2
j_gene: TRBJ2-7
CDR3aa: CASSSPDRVVYEQYF
CDR3nt: TGTGCCAGCAGTTCGCCGGACAGGGTGGTCTACGAGCAGTACTTC

abundance: once
d_gene: -
v_gene: TRBV10-3
j_gene: TRBJ1-1
CDR3aa: CAISDRSAEAFF
CDR3nt: TGTGCCATCAGTGACCGGAGTGCTGAAGCTTTCTTT

abundance: -
d_gene: -
v_gene: TRBV7-9
j_gene: TRBJ1-4
CDR3aa: CASSLRGANEKLFF
CDR3nt: TGTGCCAGCAGCTTACGGGGTGCCAATGAAAAACTGTTTTTT

abundance: few
d_gene: TRBD2
v_gene: TRBV5-1
j_gene: TRBJ2-2
CDR3aa: CASSSKKPGLAGAGTGELFF
CDR3nt: TGCGCCAGCAGCTCAAAGAAACCGGGACTAGCGGGAGCGGGCACCGGGGAGCTGTTTTTT

abundance: -
d_gene: TRBD1
v_gene: TRBV5-5
j_gene: TRBJ2-5
CDR3aa: CASSPLRGREETQYF
CDR3nt: TGTGCCAGCAGCCCCCTCAGGGGGCGGGAAGAGACCCAGTACTTC

abundance: -
d_gene: TRBD1
v_gene: TRBV5-1
j_gene: TRBJ1-5
CDR3aa: CASSLGTGVDQPQHF
CDR3nt: TGCGCCAGCAGCTTAGGGACAGGGGTGGATCAGCCCCAGCATTTT

abundance: -
d_gene: TRBD2
v_gene: TRBV7-9
j_gene: TRBJ2-1
CDR3aa: CASSLQGLAGAYSEQFF
CDR3nt: TGTGCCAGCAGCCTCCAGGGACTAGCGGGAGCCTACAGTGAGCAGTTCTTC

abundance: few
d_gene: -
v_gene: TRBV30
j_gene: TRBJ1-3
CDR3aa: CAWSVGRPLGAYSSGNTIYF
CDR3nt: TGTGCCTGGAGTGTAGGTCGTCCCCTGGGGGCTTACTCCTCTGGAAACACCATATATTTT

abundance: once
d_gene: TRBD1
v_gene: TRBV7-9
j_gene: TRBJ1-6
CDR3aa: CASSPDRGLSPLHF
CDR3nt: TGTGCCAGCAGCCCGGACAGGGGACTCTCACCCCTCCACTTT

abundance: -
d_gene: -
v_gene: TRBV2
j_gene: TRBJ2-3
CDR3aa: CASSGATADTQYF
CDR3nt: TGTGCCAGCAGTGGGGCTACGGCAGATACGCAGTATTTT

abundance: -
d_gene: TRBD2
v_gene: TRBV24-1
j_gene: TRBJ2-1
CDR3aa: CATSDSGGHYNEQFF
CDR3nt: TGTGCCACCAGTGATAGCGGGGGGCACTACAATGAGCAGTTCTTC

abundance: once
d_gene: TRBD1
v_gene: TRBV29-1
j_gene: TRBJ2-7
CDR3aa: CSVEETGYEQYF
CDR3nt: TGCAGCGTTGAGGAGACAGGGTACGAGCAGTACTTC